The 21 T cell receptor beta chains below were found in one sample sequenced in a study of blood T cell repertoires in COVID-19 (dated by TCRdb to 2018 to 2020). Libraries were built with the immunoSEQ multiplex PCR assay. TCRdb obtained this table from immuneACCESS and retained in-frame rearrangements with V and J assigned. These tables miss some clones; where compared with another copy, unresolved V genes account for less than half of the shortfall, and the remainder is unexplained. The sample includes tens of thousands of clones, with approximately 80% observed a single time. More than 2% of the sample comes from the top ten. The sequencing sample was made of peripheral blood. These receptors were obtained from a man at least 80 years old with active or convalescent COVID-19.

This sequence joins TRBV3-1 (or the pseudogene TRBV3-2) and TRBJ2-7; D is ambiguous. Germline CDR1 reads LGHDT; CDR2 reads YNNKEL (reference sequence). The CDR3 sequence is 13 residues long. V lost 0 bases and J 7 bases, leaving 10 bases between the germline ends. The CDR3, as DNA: TGTGCCAGCAGCCAAGATCGAGGTTTTGAGCAGTACTTC. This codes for CASSQDRGFEQYF.

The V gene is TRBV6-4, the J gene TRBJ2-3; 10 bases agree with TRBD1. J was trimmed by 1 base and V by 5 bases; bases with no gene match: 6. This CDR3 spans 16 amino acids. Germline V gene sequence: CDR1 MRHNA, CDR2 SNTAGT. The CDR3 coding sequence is TGTGCCAGCAGTCTGGACAGGGGGGTGGGCACAGATACGCAGTATTTT. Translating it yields CASSLDRGVGTDTQYF.

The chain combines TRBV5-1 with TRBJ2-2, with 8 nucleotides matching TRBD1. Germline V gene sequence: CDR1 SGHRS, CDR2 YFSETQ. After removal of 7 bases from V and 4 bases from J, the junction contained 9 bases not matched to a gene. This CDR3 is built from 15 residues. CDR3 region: CASHYGQGGTGELFF. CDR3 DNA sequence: TGCGCCAGCCACTACGGACAGGGAGGCACCGGGGAGCTGTTTTTT.

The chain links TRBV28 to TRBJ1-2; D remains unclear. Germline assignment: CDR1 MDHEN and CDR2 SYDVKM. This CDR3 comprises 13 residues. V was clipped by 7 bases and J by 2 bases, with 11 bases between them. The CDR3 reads CASKEGRNYGYTF. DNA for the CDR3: TGTGCCAGCAAAGAGGGAAGAAACTATGGCTACACCTTC.

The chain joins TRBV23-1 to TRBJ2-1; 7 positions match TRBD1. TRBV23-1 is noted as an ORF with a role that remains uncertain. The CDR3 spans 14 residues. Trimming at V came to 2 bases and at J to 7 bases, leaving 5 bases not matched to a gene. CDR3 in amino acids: CASSQTNRGNEQFF. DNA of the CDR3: TGCGCCAGCAGTCAAACAAACAGGGGAAATGAGCAGTTCTTC.

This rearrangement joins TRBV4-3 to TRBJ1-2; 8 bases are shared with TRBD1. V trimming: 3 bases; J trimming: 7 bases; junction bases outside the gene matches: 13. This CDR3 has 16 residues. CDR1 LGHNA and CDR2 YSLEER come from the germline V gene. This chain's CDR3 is CASSHAGTGFSGGYTF. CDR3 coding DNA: TGCGCCAGCAGCCACGCCGGGACAGGATTTTCGGGTGGCTACACCTTC.

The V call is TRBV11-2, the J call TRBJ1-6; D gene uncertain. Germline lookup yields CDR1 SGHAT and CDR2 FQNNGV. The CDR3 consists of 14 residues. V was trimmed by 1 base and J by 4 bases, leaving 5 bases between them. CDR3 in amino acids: CASSLARYNSPLHF. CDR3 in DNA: TGTGCCAGCAGCTTAGCTCGGTATAATTCACCCCTCCACTTT.

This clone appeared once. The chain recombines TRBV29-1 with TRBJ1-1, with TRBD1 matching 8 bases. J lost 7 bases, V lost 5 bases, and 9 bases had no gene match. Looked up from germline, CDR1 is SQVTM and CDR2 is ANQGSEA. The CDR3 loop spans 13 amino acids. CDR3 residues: CSVHTQGAGEAFF. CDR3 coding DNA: TGCAGCGTTCACACCCAGGGGGCGGGTGAAGCTTTCTTT.

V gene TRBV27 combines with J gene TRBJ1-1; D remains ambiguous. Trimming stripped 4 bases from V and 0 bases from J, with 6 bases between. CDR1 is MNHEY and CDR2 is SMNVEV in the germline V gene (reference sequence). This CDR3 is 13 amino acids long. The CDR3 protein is CASSSGMNTEAFF. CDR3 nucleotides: TGTGCCAGCAGTTCGGGTATGAACACTGAAGCTTTCTTT.

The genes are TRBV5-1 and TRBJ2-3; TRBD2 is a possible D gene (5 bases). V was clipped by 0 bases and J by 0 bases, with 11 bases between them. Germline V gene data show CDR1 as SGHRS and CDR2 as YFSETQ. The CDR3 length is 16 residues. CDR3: CASSLVSTGSTDTQYF. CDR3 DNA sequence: TGCGCCAGCAGCTTGGTATCGACGGGGAGCACAGATACGCAGTATTTT.

CDR3 amino acids: CASSPDTKLRAFF. CDR3 sequence (DNA): TGTGCCAGCAGCCCGGACACTAAGTTGAGAGCTTTCTTT. The chain employs TRBV6-5 and TRBJ1-1; D is perhaps TRBD1 (5 bases). The V and J ends lost 6 bases and 10 bases respectively, with 18 bases between them. This CDR3 contains 13 residues. Germline CDR1 reads MNHEY; CDR2 reads SVGAGI.

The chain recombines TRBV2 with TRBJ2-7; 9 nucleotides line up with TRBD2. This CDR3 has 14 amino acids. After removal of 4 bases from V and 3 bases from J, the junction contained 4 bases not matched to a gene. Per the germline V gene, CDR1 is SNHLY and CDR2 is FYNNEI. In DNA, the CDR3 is TGTGCCAGCAGTGGTGCGGGGGGGTACTACGAGCAGTACTTC. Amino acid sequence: CASSGAGGYYEQYF. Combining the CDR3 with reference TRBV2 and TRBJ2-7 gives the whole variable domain EPEVTQTPSHQVTQMGQEVILRCVPISNHLYFYWYRQILGQKVEFLVSFYNNEISEKSEIFDDQFSVERPDGSNFTLKIRSTKLEDSAMYFCASSGAGGYYEQYFGPGTRLTVT.

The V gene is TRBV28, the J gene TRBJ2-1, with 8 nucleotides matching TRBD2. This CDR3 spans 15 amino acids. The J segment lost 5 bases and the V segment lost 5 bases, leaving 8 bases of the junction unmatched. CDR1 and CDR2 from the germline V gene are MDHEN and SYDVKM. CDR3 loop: CASSLPRTSNNEQFF. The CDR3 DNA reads TGTGCCAGCAGTCTCCCGCGGACTAGCAACAATGAGCAGTTCTTC.

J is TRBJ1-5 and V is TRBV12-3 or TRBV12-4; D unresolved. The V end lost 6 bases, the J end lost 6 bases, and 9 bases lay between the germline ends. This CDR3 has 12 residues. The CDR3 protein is CASSEGSQPQHF. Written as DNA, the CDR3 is TGTGCCAGCAGCGAAGGGAGTCAGCCCCAGCATTTT.

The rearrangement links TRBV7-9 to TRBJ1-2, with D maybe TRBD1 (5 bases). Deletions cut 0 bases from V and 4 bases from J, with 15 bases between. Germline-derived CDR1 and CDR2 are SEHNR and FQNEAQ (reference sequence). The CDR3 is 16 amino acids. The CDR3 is CASSLAKARAVYGYTF. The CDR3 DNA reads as TGTGCCAGCAGCTTAGCGAAAGCCAGGGCGGTCTATGGCTACACCTTC.

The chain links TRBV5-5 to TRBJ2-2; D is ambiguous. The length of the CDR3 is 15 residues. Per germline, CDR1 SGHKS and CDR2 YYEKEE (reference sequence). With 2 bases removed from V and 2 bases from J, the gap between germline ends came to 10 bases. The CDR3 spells CASSLAQINTGELFF. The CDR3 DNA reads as TGTGCCAGCAGCTTAGCACAGATAAACACCGGGGAGCTGTTTTTT.

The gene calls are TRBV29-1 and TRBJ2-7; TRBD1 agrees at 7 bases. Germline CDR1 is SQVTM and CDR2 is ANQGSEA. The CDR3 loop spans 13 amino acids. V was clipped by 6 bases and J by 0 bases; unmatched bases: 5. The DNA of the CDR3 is TGCAGCGTGGCAGGGGGACCCTCCTACGAGCAGTACTTC. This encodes CSVAGGPSYEQYF.

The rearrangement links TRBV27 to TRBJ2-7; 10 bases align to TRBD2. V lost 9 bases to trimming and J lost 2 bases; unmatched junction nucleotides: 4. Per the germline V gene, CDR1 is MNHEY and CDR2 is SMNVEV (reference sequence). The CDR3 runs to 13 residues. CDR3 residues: CASRTSGTYEQYF. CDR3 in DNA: TGTGCCAGTCGGACTAGCGGAACCTACGAGCAGTACTTC.

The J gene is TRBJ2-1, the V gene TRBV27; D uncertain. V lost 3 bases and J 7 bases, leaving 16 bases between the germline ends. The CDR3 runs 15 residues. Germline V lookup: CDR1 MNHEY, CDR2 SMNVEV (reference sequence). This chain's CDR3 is CASSFLANRQNEQFF. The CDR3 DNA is TGTGCCAGCAGTTTTTTGGCAAACCGCCAAAATGAGCAGTTCTTC.

The CDR3 is CASSPGGKDTQYF. Here the CDR3 DNA reads TGTGCCAGTAGTCCAGGGGGGAAGGATACGCAGTATTTT. V is TRBV19 and J is TRBJ2-3, with TRBD1 as a possible D gene (7 bases). Trimming shortened V by 5 bases and J by 6 bases, and 12 bases separated the two germline ends. CDR3 length equals 13 residues. Per germline, CDR1 LNHDA and CDR2 SQIVND (reference sequence). The full variable domain, with the rest looked up from reference TRBV19 and TRBJ2-3, is DGGITQSPKYLFRKEGQNVTLSCEQNLNHDAMYWYRQDPGQGLRLIYYSQIVNDFQKGDIAEGYSVSREKKESFPLTVTSAQKNPTAFYLCASSPGGKDTQYFGPGTRLTVL.

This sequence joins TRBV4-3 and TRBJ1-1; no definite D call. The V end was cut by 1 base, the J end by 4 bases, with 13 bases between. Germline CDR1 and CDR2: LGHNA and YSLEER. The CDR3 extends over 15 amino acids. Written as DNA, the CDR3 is TGCGCCAGCAGCCAAGTAGTTTCCGGGGTCACTGAAGCTTTCTTT. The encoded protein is CASSQVVSGVTEAFF.